This T cell receptor beta chain was identified during a study of metastatic and nonmetastatic thyroid tumors. This clone was seen more than once but under ten times. Not a single patient had been given any form of treatment at any point before undergoing thyroid surgery. From germline, CDR1 is DFQATT and CDR2 SNEGSKA (reference sequence). The trim removed 2 bases at V and 4 bases at J, leaving 13 bases unmatched. CDR3 size: 17 residues. Using MiXCR, TCRdb reanalyzed the PCR reads. The repertoire holds 30,000 to 45,000 clones, about 26% seen once, with 11% in the top ten. The V call is TRBV20-1, the J call TRBJ2-7, with TRBD2 matching 11 bases. The sequencing sample was made of blood. The TCR was taken from a male donor with papillary thyroid cancer or a benign thyroid nodule (not recorded which). Some clones in this sample may be carry-over from other donors' samples. DNA of the CDR3: TGCAGTGCTAGAAGGCCCGAAGCGGCTAGCGGGAGGTACGAGCAGTACTTC. It translates to CSARRPEAASGRYEQYF.